Presented here are 31 T cell receptor beta chains from one specimen sequenced in a study of blood T cell repertoires in COVID-19. Using immunoSEQ multiplex PCR, the repertoire was profiled, and TCRdb retains in-frame clones only, with some absent. Here the sample spans about 300,000 clones, just over 85% being singletons. Sequencing was done on a sample of PBMCs or T cells enriched from blood (not recorded which). All receptors derive from a woman between 18 and 29 years old who had recovered from COVID-19.

The V gene is TRBV7-8, the J gene TRBJ2-5; 8 positions agree with TRBD1. CDR3 length: 13 amino acids. J gave up 5 bases and V 3 bases, and 2 bases lay outside the gene matches. Germline CDR1 SGHVS, CDR2 FQNEAQ. The CDR3 here is CASSLDRAETQYF. DNA for the CDR3: TGTGCCAGCAGCTTGGACAGGGCTGAGACCCAGTACTTC.

This clone has only a few counts. The V call is TRBV12-3 or TRBV12-4, the J call TRBJ1-2; 9 bases align to TRBD1. CDR3 size: 12 residues. The V segment lost 10 bases and the J segment 13 bases; nucleotides outside the gene matches: 13. The CDR3 loop reads CAITGGRIGLTF. CDR3 DNA: TGTGCCATTACAGGGGGCAGGATTGGTCTCACCTTC.

The chain couples TRBV9 to TRBJ1-1; TRBD1 might be the D (5 bases). The V end lost 2 bases, the J end lost 0 bases, and 8 bases lay between the germline ends. The CDR3 runs 14 residues. Germline V gene sequence: CDR1 SGDLS, CDR2 YYNGEE. CDR3 loop: CASSVDSLNTEAFF. For the CDR3, the DNA is TGTGCCAGCAGCGTCGACAGCCTGAACACTGAAGCTTTCTTT.

The chain combines TRBV18 with TRBJ1-1, with a possible D match to TRBD1 (5 bases). The CDR3 spans 14 residues. Germline V gene lookup returns CDR1 KGHSH and CDR2 LQKENI. V lost 3 bases to trimming and J lost 1 base, with 9 bases between them. CDR3 protein: CASSPEQANTEAFF. The CDR3 DNA reads TGTGCCAGCTCACCGGAACAGGCGAACACTGAAGCTTTCTTT.

J is TRBJ2-5 and V is TRBV4-1; D is possibly TRBD2 (6 bases). Looked up from germline, CDR1 is MGHRA and CDR2 is YSYEKL. The CDR3 has 15 amino acids. Trimming shortened V by 1 base and J by 5 bases, and 14 bases separated the two germline ends. The CDR3 here is CASSQGGTPPETQYF. Here the CDR3 DNA reads TGCGCCAGCAGCCAAGGAGGGACTCCCCCTGAGACCCAGTACTTC.

This clone was counted between two and nine times. The chain recombines TRBV5-4 with TRBJ1-1; D call uncertain. V was shortened by 3 bases and J by 5 bases, with 14 bases between the two germline ends. Germline assignment: CDR1 SGHNT and CDR2 YYREEE (reference sequence). The CDR3 has 14 amino acids. CDR3 nucleotides: TGTGCCAGCAGCTCCTTGGGGAGCCCGACTGAAGCTTTCTTT. Encoded protein: CASSSLGSPTEAFF.

This chain connects TRBV27 to TRBJ2-2; 11 bases fit TRBD1. V trimming: 4 bases; J trimming: 4 bases; junction bases outside the gene matches: 2. Germline CDR1 reads MNHEY; CDR2 reads SMNVEV (reference sequence). The CDR3 sequence is 15 residues long. CDR3 region: CASSWGTGGTGELFF. For the CDR3, the DNA is TGTGCCAGCAGTTGGGGGACAGGGGGCACCGGGGAGCTGTTTTTT.

The J gene is TRBJ2-7, the V gene TRBV2, with 15 nucleotides matching TRBD2. Germline V lookup: CDR1 SNHLY, CDR2 FYNNEI. The CDR3 consists of 13 residues. V lost 10 bases to trimming and J lost 5 bases; unmatched junction nucleotides: 3. Here the CDR3 DNA reads TGTGCCACGGGGACTAGCGGGAGGAACGAGCAGTACTTC. Its translation: CATGTSGRNEQYF.

V usage is TRBV10-1 and J usage is TRBJ2-5; no clear D gene. Trimming stripped 0 bases from V and 7 bases from J, with 12 bases between. The CDR3 sequence is 14 residues long. Germline loops: CDR1 WNHNN, CDR2 SYGVQD (reference sequence). The DNA for the CDR3 is TGCGCCAGCAGTGAGTCGAGTGATCGAGGGACCCAGTACTTC. This translates into CASSESSDRGTQYF.

This rearrangement joins TRBV19 to TRBJ2-2; 9 bases agree with TRBD2. Germline CDR1 reads LNHDA; CDR2 reads SQIVND (reference sequence). Germline trimming cut 10 bases from V and 5 bases from J; bases unmatched to any gene: 5. This CDR3 region has 13 residues. The CDR3 nucleotides read TGTGCCACTAGAGCGGGAGGAACCGGGGAGCTGTTTTTT. Encoded protein: CATRAGGTGELFF.

The chain joins TRBV19 to TRBJ1-2, with 7 nucleotides matching TRBD1. Germline V gives CDR1 LNHDA, CDR2 SQIVND (reference sequence). V lost 7 bases and J lost 7; bases outside the gene matches: 3. The CDR3 extends over 11 amino acids. The CDR3: CASKGGIGYTF. The DNA of the CDR3 is TGTGCCAGTAAAGGGGGCATTGGCTACACCTTC.

The V call is TRBV30, the J call TRBJ2-7, with 12 positions matching TRBD2. The CDR3 spans 14 residues. Germline lookup yields CDR1 GTSNPN and CDR2 SVGIG (reference sequence). The V segment lost 2 bases and the J segment 9 bases; nucleotides outside the gene matches: 8. Here the CDR3 reads CAWSWLAGGDRQYF. The CDR3, as DNA: TGTGCCTGGAGTTGGCTAGCGGGAGGGGATCGGCAGTACTTC.

The chain employs TRBV23-1 and TRBJ1-1, with D hard to call. TRBV23-1 has ORF status, its function being uncertain. Trimming removed 3 bases from V and 3 bases from J, with 8 bases in between. This CDR3 is 13 amino acids long. The CDR3 nucleotides read TGCGCCAGCAGTCACCAAGACTACACTGAAGCTTTCTTT. It codes for CASSHQDYTEAFF.

The V and J genes are TRBV6-1 and TRBJ2-1; 7 positions match TRBD2. The length of the CDR3 is 15 residues. Trimming at V came to 3 bases and at J to 0 bases, leaving 2 bases not matched to a gene. Germline CDR1 reads MNHNS; CDR2 reads SASEGT. CDR3 in DNA: TGTGCCAGCAGTGAGACTAGCCGCTCCTACAATGAGCAGTTCTTC. Protein sequence: CASSETSRSYNEQFF.

The V and J genes are TRBV7-8 and TRBJ2-2; the match to TRBD2 covers 8 bases. V trimming: 3 bases; J trimming: 0 bases; junction bases outside the gene matches: 3. Germline V gives CDR1 SGHVS, CDR2 FQNEAQ. The CDR3 extends over 16 amino acids. CDR3 bases: TGTGCCAGCAGCTTGTACGGGGGGGCGAACACCGGGGAGCTGTTTTTT. This encodes CASSLYGGANTGELFF.

The V gene is TRBV7-9, the J gene TRBJ1-2; D remains ambiguous. V was shortened by 7 bases and J by 6 bases, with 15 bases between the two germline ends. Germline CDR1 reads SEHNR; CDR2 reads FQNEAQ (reference sequence). This CDR3 has 13 residues. CDR3 nucleotides: TGTGCCAGCACCTCGGGTCAGCGGGATGGCTACACCTTC. It translates to CASTSGQRDGYTF.

This chain uses TRBV5-5 with TRBJ2-1, with TRBD1 matching over 7 bases. Unmatched junction bases numbered 6, after V lost 0 bases and J lost 6 bases. The length of the CDR3 is 15 residues. CDR1 is SGHKS and CDR2 is YYEKEE in the germline V gene (reference sequence). CDR3 DNA: TGTGCCAGCAGCTTGGCTTCCGGGACAGTCAATGAGCAGTTCTTC. Its translation is CASSLASGTVNEQFF.

This chain's CDR3 is CASGTGTSYGYTF. The CDR3 nucleotides read TGTGCTAGTGGTACCGGGACATCATATGGCTACACCTTC. The chain has TRBV12-5 and TRBJ1-2, with D possibly TRBD1 on 6 matching bases. Trimming removed 5 bases from V and 5 bases from J, with 12 bases in between. Germline lookup yields CDR1 LGHNT and CDR2 FRNRAP. The CDR3 is 13 residues long.

This clone has more than one count but fewer than ten. V and J are TRBV28 and TRBJ2-3; 8 nucleotides match TRBD2. V lost 6 bases to trimming and J lost 1 base; unmatched junction nucleotides: 6. The CDR3 spans 15 residues. Germline CDR1 MDHEN, CDR2 SYDVKM. The CDR3 DNA reads as TGTGCCAGCAGCCCGGGGGGGTCGGGCACAGATACGCAGTATTTT. This translates into CASSPGGSGTDTQYF. The full variable domain, completed using reference TRBV28 and TRBJ2-3, is DVKVTQSSRYLVKRTGEKVFLECVQDMDHENMFWYRQDPGLGLRLIYFSYDVKMKEKGDIPEGYSVSREKKERFSLILESASTNQTSMYLCASSPGGSGTDTQYFGPGTRLTVL.

The CDR3, as DNA: TGTGCCAGCAGCCCGGGACTGAGGATCAGTGAAGCTTTCTTT. This sequence encodes CASSPGLRISEAFF. The chain couples TRBV3-1 (or the pseudogene TRBV3-2) to TRBJ1-1; possible D gene TRBD1, 5 bases. V lost 4 bases and J 7 bases, leaving 16 bases between the germline ends. The V gene's germline CDR1 is LGHDT and CDR2 YNNKEL (reference sequence). The CDR3 is 14 residues long.

DNA of the CDR3: TGCGCCAGCAGCTTGGGGGGGCTTGGCAATCAGCCCCAGCATTTT. It encodes CASSLGGLGNQPQHF. The rearrangement uses TRBV5-1 and TRBJ1-5, with TRBD1 as a possible D gene (6 bases). CDR1 is SGHRS and CDR2 is YFSETQ in the germline V gene. CDR3 length: 15 residues. Trimming left V 0 bases short and J 2 bases short, with 9 bases between.

CDR3 bases: TGCGCCAGCAGCCAAGATTTTGGGAGCTCCTACAATGAGCAGTTCTTC. As protein: CASSQDFGSSYNEQFF. The J gene is TRBJ2-1, the V gene TRBV4-1; possible D gene TRBD2, 5 bases. The germline V gene encodes CDR1 MGHRA and CDR2 YSYEKL. The CDR3 length is 16 residues. Trimming left V 0 bases short and J 0 bases short, with 9 bases between.

The chain joins TRBV28 to TRBJ2-7; 7 bases match TRBD2. There are 16 residues in the CDR3. The trim removed 4 bases at V and 2 bases at J, leaving 11 bases unmatched. Germline V gene data show CDR1 as MDHEN and CDR2 as SYDVKM. In DNA, the CDR3 is TGTGCCAGCAGTTCACCATCCCGCGGGAGTACCTACGAGCAGTACTTC. It yields the protein CASSSPSRGSTYEQYF.

A word on this clone: The sample has other DNA sequences that encode this CDR3 too. The chain uses TRBV2 and TRBJ1-3; D is possibly TRBD1 (5 bases). Germline CDR1 and CDR2: SNHLY and FYNNEI. CDR3 length: 14 amino acids. V gave up 4 bases and J gave up 3 bases, with 10 bases separating them. CDR3 protein: CASSAMGLGNTIYF. The CDR3 DNA sequence: TGTGCCAGCAGTGCGATGGGACTTGGAAACACCATATATTTT.

This chain joins TRBV7-3 and TRBJ2-5; TRBD2 matches at 9 bases. Germline-derived CDR1 and CDR2 are SGHTA and FQGTGA. The CDR3 contains 16 residues. Losses at the gene ends were 0 bases for V and 5 bases for J; bases not matched to a gene: 7. CDR3 bases: TGTGCCAGCAGCTTAACGGCGGGACTAGCCGGCGAGACCCAGTACTTC. It is translated as CASSLTAGLAGETQYF.

This clone showed up just a few times. This sequence joins TRBV5-5 and TRBJ2-1; D is ambiguous. CDR3 length: 12 residues. Germline loops: CDR1 SGHKS, CDR2 YYEKEE (reference sequence). Trimming shortened V by 1 base and J by 6 bases, and 5 bases separated the two germline ends. The DNA of the CDR3 is TGTGCCAGCAGCTTGTCCCTCAATGAGCAGTTCTTC. Translated: CASSLSLNEQFF.

This clone was picked up one time. The chain employs TRBV7-9 and TRBJ1-4; 7 bases fit TRBD1. This CDR3 comprises 15 residues. Losses at the gene ends were 7 bases for V and 6 bases for J; bases not matched to a gene: 11. The germline V gene has CDR1 SEHNR and CDR2 FQNEAQ (reference sequence). The CDR3 region has the DNA TGTGCCAGCACCGCGTGGGACAGACGGGATGAAAAACTGTTTTTT. Amino acids: CASTAWDRRDEKLFF.

The chain combines TRBV7-3 with TRBJ2-6, with 7 bases aligning to TRBD1. The germline CDR1 and CDR2 sequences are SGHTA and FQGTGA. The CDR3 totals 16 residues. After removal of 1 base from V and 1 base from J, the junction contained 1 base not matched to a gene. In DNA form, the CDR3 reads TGTGCCAGCAGCTTAAAGACAGGGTCTGGGGCCAACGTCCTGACTTTC. Translation gives CASSLKTGSGANVLTF.

The chain recombines TRBV29-1 with TRBJ1-2; D ambiguous. This CDR3 spans 13 amino acids. Trimming took off 6 bases at V and 4 bases at J, with 15 bases between the two ends. Germline CDR1 and CDR2: SQVTM and ANQGSEA. The CDR3 here is CSVSHTDLYGYTF. CDR3 coding DNA: TGCAGCGTCAGCCATACAGACCTCTATGGCTACACCTTC.

The V call is TRBV29-1, the J call TRBJ2-1, with D unclear. The CDR3 spans 14 residues. V was cut by 7 bases and J by 9 bases, with 22 bases left in between. Germline V gene sequence: CDR1 SQVTM, CDR2 ANQGSEA. The CDR3 reads CSARELESTTEQFF. In DNA, the CDR3 is TGCAGCGCCCGCGAATTGGAGAGTACAACTGAGCAGTTCTTC.

The chain recombines TRBV5-4 with TRBJ2-1; 8 nucleotides line up with TRBD1. The length of the CDR3 is 16 residues. Germline V lookup: CDR1 SGHNT, CDR2 YYREEE (reference sequence). V gave up 4 bases and J gave up 4 bases; unmatched junction bases: 10. CDR3 loop: CASSPPRTGHYNEQFF. CDR3 DNA sequence: TGTGCCAGCAGCCCACCGCGGACAGGGCATTACAATGAGCAGTTCTTC.